This T cell receptor beta chain is from a study of blood T cell repertoires in COVID-19 (dated by TCRdb to the early 2020s). Background for the entire study: The collaborator samples originated in the United States, Italy and Spain and spanned the acute and convalescent phases of COVID-19. The material from the prospective study consisted of cDNA or gDNA derived from T cells, B-cell-depleted T cells, or PBMCs. The dataset comprised deeply sampled blood TCRbeta repertoires from subjects exposed to, actively infected with, or recovered from COVID-19. The repertoires were released in a freely available public database intended as a resource for research on the immune response to SARS-CoV-2. The samples were drawn from the first 160 participants of the ongoing ImmuneRACE study and from 1,200 or so subjects provided by 6 global collaborators. The sample metadata nearly always contained a de-identified subject ID, COVID-19 status, age in years and sex. Where available, HLA class I and class II types were obtained from metadata supplied by the sample provider rather than from assay-based typing.

Overall results and qualifications from the work: The amount of clinical and demographic metadata varied by source and participant and was provided uncurated.

With regard to this clone: This receptor's antigen is unknown. No base-level quality is on record; no much larger clone is a single base apart.

The immunoSEQ Assay, a bias-controlled multiplex PCR, was used to amplify TCRbeta CDR3 regions from genomic DNA. The paper's processing steps were these. The number of nucleated cells in each sample was estimated from the amplification of reference gene primers within the assay. Sequence reads were collapsed and filtered to measure the absolute abundance of every unique TCRbeta CDR3 rearrangement. Productive Simpson clonality was computed per sample as the square root of Simpson's diversity index over productive rearrangements. The table was pulled from immuneACCESS by TCRdb, which kept in-frame rearrangements only. Such tables lose some clones; where checked, under half of the loss comes from unresolved V genes, and the rest has no known cause. The DNA was the basis for D and trimming; V, J and clone size are from that table. This sample gives approximately 230,000 clones in total; 80% to 90% of them show up just once. The ten top clones hold around 1.4% of the sample.

Whole blood was collected in K2EDTA tubes by collaborating institutions according to the institutions' own protocols. Collaborator samples were shipped for TCRbeta analysis as frozen whole blood, isolated PBMCs, or DNA extracted from either sample type. The junction carries 32 bases between V and J, which are trimmed by 7 bases and 11 bases respectively. From its cysteine to its phenylalanine, the CDR3 spans 17 amino acids. The DNA shown is the 51-base CDR3, in frame from base 1. The germline V gene (reference sequence) sets CDR1 to LNHDA and CDR2 to SQIVND. This receptor was obtained from a man older than 75 with acute or convalescent COVID-19. Sequenced material: peripheral blood. The chain was built from TRBV19 and TRBJ1-1; perhaps TRBD1 is the D gene, with 6 bases matching. The DNA sequence reads TGTGCCAGTACCCCGGCGGACAGAGATTGGTGGGGGATTAACGCTTTCTTT. This gives the protein CASTPADRDWWGINAFF. Extended through the reference TRBV19 and TRBJ1-1 proteins, this CDR3 yields the full variable domain: DGGITQSPKYLFRKEGQNVTLSCEQNLNHDAMYWYRQDPGQGLRLIYYSQIVNDFQKGDIAEGYSVSREKKESFPLTVTSAQKNPTAFYLCASTPADRDWWGINAFFGQGTRLTVV.